The clone carrying this TCR beta chain is classed as medium-sized. CDR1 is SQVTM, CDR2 ANQGSEA, per germline. V was trimmed by 7 bases and J by 3 bases, leaving 10 bases between them. The CDR3 runs to 11 residues. These data come from a study of naive and memory T cell subsets. The beta constant-region primer was an equimolar mix of two oligonucleotides covering TRBC1 and TRBC2. The ligated cDNA underwent four PCR rounds using SP2 and nested alpha and beta constant-region primers. Each CDR3 protein gets one entry after TCRdb re-called the UMI-ligation and nested PCR reads with MiXCR. The table includes approximately 17,000 distinct CDR3 sequences, approximately 9% detected once.

The J gene is TRBJ2-7, the V gene TRBV29-1; D not resolved. The sequencing sample was made of central memory CD8+ T cells from blood. The receptor was isolated from a human donor in good health. The CDR3, as DNA: TGCAGCGCCGATGACGGCTACGAGCAGTACTTC. Translating it yields CSADDGYEQYF.